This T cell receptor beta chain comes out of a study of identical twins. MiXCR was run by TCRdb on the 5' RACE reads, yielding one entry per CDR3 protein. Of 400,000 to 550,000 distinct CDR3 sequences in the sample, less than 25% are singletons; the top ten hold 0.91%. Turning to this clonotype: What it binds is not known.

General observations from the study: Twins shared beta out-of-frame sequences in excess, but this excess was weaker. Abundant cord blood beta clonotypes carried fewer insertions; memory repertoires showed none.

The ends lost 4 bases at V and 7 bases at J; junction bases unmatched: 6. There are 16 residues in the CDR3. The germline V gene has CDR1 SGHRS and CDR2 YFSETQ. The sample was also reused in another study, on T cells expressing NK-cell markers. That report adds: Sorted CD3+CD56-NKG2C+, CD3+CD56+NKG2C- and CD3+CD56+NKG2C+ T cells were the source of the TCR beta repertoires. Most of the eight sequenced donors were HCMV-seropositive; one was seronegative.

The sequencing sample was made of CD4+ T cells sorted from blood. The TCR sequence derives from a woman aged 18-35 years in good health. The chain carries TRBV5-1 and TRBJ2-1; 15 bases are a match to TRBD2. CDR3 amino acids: CASSQGLAGGGNEQFF. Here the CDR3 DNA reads TGCGCCAGCAGCCAAGGACTAGCGGGAGGGGGGAATGAGCAGTTCTTC.